The next 22 T cell receptor beta chains were all read from a single sample in a study of T-cell memory formation after mild COVID-19. TCRdb redid the calling of the 5' RACE reads with MiXCR, one entry per CDR3 protein. Of over 95,000 distinct CDR3 sequences in the sample, about a fifth were seen once. Material: PBMCs or a T cell subset sorted from them (not recorded which). Receptors originate from a man in his late teens or twenties who had mild COVID-19 (a few samples of this study predate the infection). Cell type and time point are not known.

This clonotype occurred many times. The V and J genes are TRBV28 and TRBJ2-3; 15 positions agree with TRBD2. The V gene end was trimmed by 6 bases and the J gene end by 4 bases; junction bases not matched to a gene: 11. The CDR3 has 18 amino acids. Germline CDR1 is MDHEN and CDR2 is SYDVKM. CDR3 DNA: TGTGCCAGCAGGCCAACCGGACTAGCGGGGGGGTTCCCAGATACGCAGTATTTT. Its protein product is CASRPTGLAGGFPDTQYF.

This clonotype showed up just once. The chain combines TRBV9 with TRBJ1-2; the D gene is possibly TRBD1 (5 bases). This CDR3 is built from 14 residues. Trimming pared 4 bases from V and 1 base from J, leaving 11 bases between. Germline values: CDR1 SGDLS, CDR2 YYNGEE. CDR3: CASSTWDVNYGYTF. CDR3 DNA: TGTGCCAGCAGCACGTGGGACGTTAACTATGGCTACACCTTC.

The CDR3 region is CASSSWTRDIQYF. The CDR3 DNA is TGTGCCAGCAGCTCCTGGACTAGAGACATTCAGTACTTC. The V gene is TRBV9, the J gene TRBJ2-4; the match to TRBD2 covers 7 bases. The CDR3 runs to 13 residues. Germline CDR1 reads SGDLS; CDR2 reads YYNGEE. The junction had 6 bases not matched to a gene; V was cut back by 4 bases and J by 8 bases.

This chain links TRBV10-3 with TRBJ1-5; a possible D gene is TRBD1 (5 bases). CDR3 length: 14 amino acids. V was trimmed by 8 bases and J by 6 bases, leaving 17 bases between them. The V gene's germline CDR1 is ENHRY and CDR2 SYGVKD. Here the CDR3 reads CAIQEGQGGQPQHF. Here the CDR3 DNA reads TGTGCCATCCAAGAGGGTCAGGGCGGTCAGCCCCAGCATTTT.

The chain carries TRBV4-1 and TRBJ2-1; no clear D gene. Between the trimmed V and J ends, which lost 3 bases and 9 bases, there was a span of 12 bases. The CDR3 totals 13 residues. From germline, CDR1 is MGHRA and CDR2 YSYEKL. CDR3 bases: TGCGCCAGCAGCCATGTTAGCTCGGCTGAGCAGTTCTTC. Residues: CASSHVSSAEQFF.

The chain recombines TRBV4-2 with TRBJ2-3; 13 nucleotides match TRBD2. V was clipped by 4 bases and J by 6 bases; unmatched bases: 7. There are 16 residues in the CDR3. Germline values: CDR1 LGHNA, CDR2 YNFKEQ. The CDR3 spells CASSPGTSGVWDTQYF. CDR3 sequence (DNA): TGTGCCAGCAGCCCGGGGACTAGCGGGGTATGGGATACGCAGTATTTT.

This clonotype was recorded a few times. The V call is TRBV9, the J call TRBJ2-1; the D gene could be TRBD1 or TRBD2 (6 bases each). There are 15 residues in the CDR3. V was pared by 0 bases and J by 7 bases, with 14 bases between. The V gene's germline CDR1 is SGDLS and CDR2 YYNGEE. The CDR3 DNA reads TGTGCCAGCAGCGTAGCGGGGGCGGGTTTGAATGAGCAGTTCTTC. Translating gives CASSVAGAGLNEQFF.

The chain joins TRBV6-5 to TRBJ1-5; perhaps TRBD1 as D (6 bases). Germline CDR1 MNHEY, CDR2 SVGAGI. This CDR3 has 17 residues. The V and J ends lost 2 bases and 3 bases respectively, with 17 bases between them. The CDR3 here is CASSYQSPRGSNQPQHF. DNA for the CDR3: TGTGCCAGCAGTTACCAGTCGCCCAGGGGTTCCAATCAGCCCCAGCATTTT.

This clonotype was observed at least ten times. The J gene is TRBJ2-1, the V gene TRBV7-3, with D tentatively TRBD2 (5 bases). This CDR3 comprises 14 residues. The V gene lost 2 bases and the J gene lost 2 bases, with 7 bases spanning the gap. Germline values: CDR1 SGHTA, CDR2 FQGTGA. The CDR3: CASSLSGTYNEQFF. The CDR3 region has the DNA TGTGCCAGCAGCTTATCGGGGACCTACAATGAGCAGTTCTTC.

Here the CDR3 reads CASRPLAGGAKETQYF. Here the CDR3 DNA reads TGTGCCAGCAGGCCCCTAGCGGGGGGTGCGAAAGAGACCCAGTACTTC. The chain joins TRBV5-4 to TRBJ2-5, with TRBD2 matching 11 bases. V shed 5 bases and J 3 bases; nucleotides not matched to a gene: 9. CDR3 size: 16 residues. Germline CDR1 is SGHNT and CDR2 is YYREEE (reference sequence). Full variable domain (missing parts from reference TRBV5-4 and TRBJ2-5): ETGVTQSPTHLIKTRGQQVTLRCSSQSGHNTVSWYQQALGQGPQFIFQYYREEENGRGNFPPRFSGLQFPNYSSELNVNALELDDSALYLCASRPLAGGAKETQYFGPGTRLLVL.

The chain is built from TRBV7-2 and TRBJ2-3, with D perhaps TRBD2 (5 bases). V was pared by 5 bases and J by 6 bases, with 21 bases between. CDR1 and CDR2 from the germline V gene are SGHTA and FQGNSA. The CDR3 extends over 16 amino acids. The CDR3 sequence is CASSPISKHSGDTQYF. The CDR3 DNA follows: TGTGCCAGCAGCCCGATCAGTAAACACTCGGGGGATACGCAGTATTTT.

This chain uses TRBV9 with TRBJ1-4; the D gene is possibly TRBD1 (5 bases). V lost 4 bases to trimming and J lost 5 bases, with 12 bases between them. The CDR3 runs to 14 residues. The germline CDR1 and CDR2 sequences are SGDLS and YYNGEE. The CDR3 DNA reads TGTGCCAGCAGCCTAGGTCGGGGGAATGAAAAACTGTTTTTT. Translation gives CASSLGRGNEKLFF.

The CDR3: CASSLGTGNTYEQYF. In nucleotides, the CDR3 is TGTGCCAGCAGCTTAGGGACAGGGAATACCTACGAGCAGTACTTC. V is TRBV7-6 and J is TRBJ2-7; 8 positions agree with TRBD1. Trimming took 1 base from V and 2 from J; bases not matched to a gene: 4. Germline loops: CDR1 SGHVS, CDR2 FNYEAQ. The CDR3 extends over 15 amino acids.

The V gene is TRBV10-3, the J gene TRBJ2-5; 11 bases match TRBD1. V dropped 7 bases and J dropped 1; count of bases not matched to a gene: 11. The CDR3 loop spans 17 amino acids. Germline assignment: CDR1 ENHRY and CDR2 SYGVKD. CDR3 sequence: CAITTGWDRGIQETQYF. DNA of the CDR3: TGTGCCATCACAACGGGGTGGGACAGGGGGATCCAAGAGACCCAGTACTTC.

The chain joins TRBV2 to TRBJ2-3, with TRBD1 matching 7 bases. The CDR3 has 13 amino acids. In germline, CDR1 is SNHLY, CDR2 FYNNEI. Trimming took 7 bases from V and 4 from J; bases not matched to a gene: 5. This CDR3 is CASNRQGPDTQYF. CDR3 in DNA: TGTGCCAGCAACAGACAGGGCCCAGATACGCAGTATTTT. Full variable domain (rest looked up from reference TRBV2 and TRBJ2-3): EPEVTQTPSHQVTQMGQEVILRCVPISNHLYFYWYRQILGQKVEFLVSFYNNEISEKSEIFDDQFSVERPDGSNFTLKIRSTKLEDSAMYFCASNRQGPDTQYFGPGTRLTVL.

Turning to this clonotype: The junction and the germline gene differ at one end; a read error may be behind it. CDR3 loop: CASSIVWHTGTGEMFF. The CDR3 DNA reads as TGTGCCAGTAGTATAGTATGGCATACAGGAACCGGGGAGATGTTTTTT. The chain combines TRBV19 with TRBJ2-2; either TRBD1 or TRBD2 may supply D (5 bases each). The germline V gene has CDR1 LNHDA and CDR2 SQIVND (reference sequence). The CDR3 extends over 16 amino acids.

V gene TRBV12-3 or TRBV12-4 combines with J gene TRBJ2-1; 9 bases match TRBD1. This CDR3 contains 15 residues. The junction had 5 bases not matched to a gene; V was cut back by 4 bases and J by 4 bases. The CDR3 protein is CASSSTGGPYNEQFF. In nucleotides, the CDR3 is TGTGCCAGCAGTTCGACAGGGGGACCTTACAATGAGCAGTTCTTC.

The rearrangement uses TRBV7-9 and TRBJ1-5, with 7 bases that match TRBD1. The CDR3 is made up of 13 amino acids. After removal of 8 bases from V and 3 bases from J, the junction contained 4 bases not matched to a gene. Germline CDR1 reads SEHNR; CDR2 reads FQNEAQ (reference sequence). CDR3: CASGGTVNQPQHF. The DNA for the CDR3 is TGTGCCAGCGGCGGGACAGTCAATCAGCCCCAGCATTTT.

This clonotype was seen more than once but under ten times. The rearrangement links TRBV5-1 to TRBJ1-2; no clear D gene. V was clipped by 4 bases and J by 4 bases, with 17 bases between them. Germline values: CDR1 SGHRS, CDR2 YFSETQ. The CDR3 is 15 amino acids. The CDR3 sequence is CASSPTLLRVYGYTF. The CDR3 coding sequence is TGCGCCAGCAGCCCCACGCTCCTGCGGGTCTATGGCTACACCTTC. Filled out from reference TRBV5-1 and TRBJ1-2, the complete variable domain reads KAGVTQTPRYLIKTRGQQVTLSCSPISGHRSVSWYQQTPGQGLQFLFEYFSETQRNKGNFPGRFSGRQFSNSRSEMNVSTLELGDSALYLCASSPTLLRVYGYTFGSGTRLTVV.

The CDR3 DNA follows: TGTGCCAGCTCACCGAACTCCTACGAGCAGTACGTC. It is translated as CASSPNSYEQYV. This rearrangement joins TRBV18 to TRBJ2-7; D not resolved. V was cut by 3 bases and J by 0 bases, with 3 bases left in between. This CDR3 region has 12 residues. Germline lookup yields CDR1 KGHSH and CDR2 LQKENI.

This clonotype was detected only a few times. The rearrangement joins TRBV6-2 or TRBV6-3 to TRBJ2-1; possibly TRBD2 for D (6 bases). Trimming left V 4 bases short and J 6 bases short, with 13 bases between. There are 14 residues in the CDR3. Germline CDR1 and CDR2: MNHEY and SVGEGT. CDR3 region: CASSWGDPFNEQFF. Here the CDR3 DNA reads TGTGCCAGCAGTTGGGGGGACCCGTTCAATGAGCAGTTCTTC.

V is TRBV9 and J is TRBJ2-2; 8 bases map to TRBD1. The CDR3 sequence is 15 residues long. After removal of 3 bases from V and 3 bases from J, the junction contained 4 bases not matched to a gene. Germline V gene sequence: CDR1 SGDLS, CDR2 YYNGEE. DNA of the CDR3: TGTGCCAGCAGCGCCCCGACAGGGGACACCGGGGAGCTGTTTTTT. Translating it yields CASSAPTGDTGELFF. The whole variable domain, remainder taken from reference TRBV9 and TRBJ2-2, is DSGVTQTPKHLITATGQRVTLRCSPRSGDLSVYWYQQSLDQGLQFLIQYYNGEERAKGNILERFSAQQFPDLHSELNLSSLELGDSALYFCASSAPTGDTGELFFGEGSRLTVL.